This paragraph covers one TCR beta chain sequence. Its antigen is currently not known. No base-level quality is on record; no much larger clone is a single base apart. The data were taken from a study of immune cell composition in non-small cell lung cancer listed by TCRdb under 2017. Study-wide context: Histologic subtype, mainly lung adenocarcinoma or squamous cell carcinoma, was assigned on the basis of H&E together with p63, CK5, Napsin A and TTF-1 immunohistochemistry. Using Adaptive Biotechnologies, the researchers ran TCR-beta sequencing on 34 paired NSCLC tumour and non-adjacent lung specimens, along with some 24 tumour-only specimens. Several tumour specimens that had TCR-beta data belonged to rare histological subtypes and were left out of the subtype comparisons. For supplementary cohort #1, made up of about nine lung adenocarcinoma cases, paired tumour/lung TCR-beta sequencing was done and TIL populations were generated so that tumour reactivity could be assessed. Results the study describes overall, beyond this receptor: Nearly half of NSCLC cases had tumour-associated clones >0.5%, found in 33% of adenocarcinomas compared with around 75% of squamous carcinomas. In some ten adenocarcinoma cases, a strong correlation was found between maximal tumour-associated clone frequency and TIL tumour reactivity, whereas no such correlation was found between overall clonality and TIL tumour reactivity. Only around ten cases were included in the reactivity cohort, and sequence sharing between tumour-reactive clones and the dominant in vivo tumour-associated clones was not shown. No significant correlation was found between smoking pack-years and tumour TCR-beta clonality.

Normal lung samples came from the same patient and were non-adjacent lung tissue collected as far from the tumour as possible, with a minimum distance of 3 cm. Genomic DNA was isolated with the QIAamp DNA kit from frozen aliquots of single-cell suspensions that had not been sorted. Tissues arrived within 2 hours of resection and were immediately processed into single-cell suspensions. Tissue was broken up mechanically, digested enzymatically with DNase I, collagenase I and hyaluronidase for 30 minutes at 37 degrees C, and then filtered and RBC-lysed. TCR-beta CDR3 regions were amplified from genomic DNA by a two-step multiplex PCR, with the second step adding Illumina-compatible adaptors. TCR-beta immunosequencing was carried out on an Illumina platform through the commercial immunoSEQ service. In the original analysis: Two measures summarised the repertoires: productive clonality, and Top 10 Clones, meaning the percentage of T-cell templates coming from the ten most frequent sequences. Values for productive clonality spanned 0 to 1, where a value of 1 indicated a monoclonal population. Using log10 scatter plots, tumour-associated clones were identified as sequences that made up at least 0.1% of tumour T-cell templates yet were absent from the matched non-adjacent lung. Two-group comparisons used Student's t-tests, stages used ANOVA, and relationships used linear regression, analysed in GraphPad Prism7 and R. The table was pulled from immuneACCESS by TCRdb, which kept in-frame rearrangements only. Such tables lose some clones; where checked, under half of the loss comes from unresolved V genes, and the rest has no known cause. The V and J calls and clone size are taken from that table; D and trimming were inferred from the DNA. The sample data list some 430 clones, and less than 85% of these were observed just once. The top ten clonotypes cover 15% to 17% of the sample.

According to the germline V gene, CDR1 reads MDHEN and CDR2 reads SYDVKM. Trimming leaves V shorter by 2 bases and J shorter by 6 bases, with the junction holding 4 bases beyond the gene matches. The CDR3 runs 14 amino acids, cysteine and phenylalanine included. Solely the CDR3 DNA is kept, with 42 bases framed from the first base. Sequenced material: non-adjacent lung tissue. This TCR was recovered from a human donor with non-small cell lung cancer. This chain joins TRBV28 to TRBJ1-5, with 7 bases aligning to TRBD1. The CDR3 protein sequence reads: CASSLLTGVQPQHF. The DNA sequence is as follows: TGTGCCAGCAGTTTACTTACAGGGGTTCAGCCCCAGCATTTT.